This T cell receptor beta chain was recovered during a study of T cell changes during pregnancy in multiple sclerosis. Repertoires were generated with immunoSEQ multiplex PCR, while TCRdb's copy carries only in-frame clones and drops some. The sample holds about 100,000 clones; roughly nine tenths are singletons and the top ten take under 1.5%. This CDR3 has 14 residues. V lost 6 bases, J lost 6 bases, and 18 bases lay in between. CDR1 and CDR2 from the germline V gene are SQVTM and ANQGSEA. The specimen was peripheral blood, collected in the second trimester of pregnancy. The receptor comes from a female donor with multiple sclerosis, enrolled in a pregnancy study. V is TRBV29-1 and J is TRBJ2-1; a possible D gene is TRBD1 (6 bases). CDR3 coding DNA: TGCAGCGTGTCAGGGGTTGGAGTAGGCAATGAGCAGTTCTTC. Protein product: CSVSGVGVGNEQFF.